This entry lists 23 T cell receptor beta chains sequenced from one sample in a study of cytomegalovirus exposure and HLA in healthy donors. Primers: 60 Vbeta forward and 13 Jbeta reverse. Sequenced by immunoSEQ multiplex PCR; TCRdb stores in-frame clones only, minus some. The table shows around 130,000 clones, with 81% occurring only once. Sequencing used PBMCs. The receptors originated from a man aged 18 to 35 in good health and CMV-seronegative.

The sample holds a few counts of this clone. The rearrangement joins TRBV7-9 to TRBJ1-2; 7 bases are shared with TRBD1. V lost 4 bases to trimming and J lost 0 bases; unmatched junction nucleotides: 5. Germline assignment: CDR1 SEHNR and CDR2 FQNEAQ (reference sequence). The CDR3 is 15 amino acids. DNA for the CDR3: TGTGCCAGCAGCTCTTGGGACAGATCTAACTATGGCTACACCTTC. It specifies CASSSWDRSNYGYTF.

CDR3 bases: TGTGCCAGCAGTTTATTGGACAGGGGGCGATCTGGAAACACCATATATTTT. This sequence encodes CASSLLDRGRSGNTIYF. The rearrangement uses TRBV28 and TRBJ1-3, with TRBD1 matching over 11 bases. Germline lookup yields CDR1 MDHEN and CDR2 SYDVKM. V dropped 1 base and J dropped 1; count of bases not matched to a gene: 3. The CDR3 extends over 17 amino acids.

CDR3 amino acids: CASSASLAGVDNEQFF. In nucleotides, the CDR3 is TGTGCCAGCAGCGCCTCCCTAGCGGGGGTAGACAATGAGCAGTTCTTC. The chain uses TRBV9 and TRBJ2-1, with 10 positions matching TRBD2. CDR1 and CDR2 (germline): SGDLS, YYNGEE. This CDR3 comprises 16 residues. The J segment lost 5 bases and the V segment lost 3 bases, leaving 8 bases of the junction unmatched.

V is TRBV28 and J is TRBJ1-2, with a tentative D call TRBD1 (5 bases). The CDR3 length is 12 residues. Trimming removed 3 bases at V and 8 bases at J, with 10 bases between. Germline assignment: CDR1 MDHEN and CDR2 SYDVKM. The CDR3 region is CASSLSGGGYTF. DNA for the CDR3: TGTGCCAGCAGTTTGAGCGGGGGAGGCTACACCTTC.

The DNA for the CDR3 is TGTGCCAGCAGTTCCGGCACAGATACGCAGTATTTT. Protein product: CASSSGTDTQYF. V usage is TRBV28 and J usage is TRBJ2-3; no firm D call. Germline CDR1 is MDHEN and CDR2 is SYDVKM. Trimming removed 4 bases from V and 1 base from J, with 3 bases in between. The CDR3 spans 12 residues.

The J gene is TRBJ1-4, the V gene TRBV30; perhaps TRBD1 as D (5 bases). The V end lost 1 base, the J end lost 2 bases, and 14 bases lay between the germline ends. The CDR3 has 16 amino acids. The V gene's germline CDR1 is GTSNPN and CDR2 SVGIG (reference sequence). CDR3 sequence reads: CAWSENSGRTNEKLFF. The DNA for the CDR3 is TGTGCCTGGAGTGAAAACTCAGGGAGGACTAATGAAAAACTGTTTTTT.

This chain connects TRBV15 to TRBJ2-7, with D tentatively TRBD2 (5 bases). This CDR3 is built from 13 residues. Per the germline V gene, CDR1 is LNHNV and CDR2 is YYDKDF (reference sequence). V was cut by 3 bases and J by 2 bases, with 8 bases left in between. CDR3 amino acids: CATSREETYEQYF. The CDR3 DNA follows: TGTGCCACCAGCAGGGAGGAAACCTACGAGCAGTACTTC.

The genes are TRBV6-1 and TRBJ1-2, with TRBD1 as a possible D gene (5 bases). The CDR3 covers 13 residues. Germline V gene sequence: CDR1 MNHNS, CDR2 SASEGT. V lost 6 bases, J lost 5 bases, and 13 bases lay in between. CDR3 protein: CASRDSGLYGYTF. CDR3 sequence (DNA): TGTGCCAGCAGGGATTCAGGGTTGTATGGCTACACCTTC.

This clone was picked up a small number of times. V gene TRBV9 combines with J gene TRBJ2-7; D perhaps matches TRBD1 (5 bases). This CDR3 region has 12 residues. V lost 8 bases and J lost 9, with 18 bases in between. Looked up from germline, CDR1 is SGDLS and CDR2 is YYNGEE. CDR3 in amino acids: CASKDSAGSQYF. CDR3 DNA sequence: TGTGCCAGTAAAGACAGTGCCGGCTCGCAGTACTTC.

The chain carries TRBV25-1 and TRBJ2-6; TRBD1 matches at 8 bases. Trimming removed 3 bases from V and 7 bases from J; junction bases left unmatched: 5. CDR1 MGHDK and CDR2 SYGVNS come from the germline V gene. The CDR3 runs to 15 residues. In DNA form, the CDR3 reads TGTGCCAGCAGTGAGTACAGGGGGGATGCCAACGTCCTGACTTTC. This codes for CASSEYRGDANVLTF.

This clone appeared a few times. The CDR3 spells CASRLTGGNTEAFF. The CDR3 DNA is TGTGCCAGCAGATTGACAGGGGGCAACACTGAAGCTTTCTTT. This chain links TRBV6-1 with TRBJ1-1, with TRBD1 matching over 10 bases. This CDR3 spans 14 amino acids. Looked up from germline, CDR1 is MNHNS and CDR2 is SASEGT. With V trimmed by 6 bases and J by 2 bases, 3 bases remained unmatched.

This chain uses TRBV9 with TRBJ1-2; D is perhaps TRBD1 (6 bases). CDR3 length: 15 residues. Germline CDR1 is SGDLS and CDR2 is YYNGEE. Trimming stripped 4 bases from V and 4 bases from J, with 17 bases between. CDR3 residues: CASSPAPTGSYGYTF. The CDR3 DNA reads as TGTGCCAGCAGCCCGGCACCGACAGGAAGCTATGGCTACACCTTC. Looking up the rest from reference TRBV9 and TRBJ1-2 gives the full variable domain: DSGVTQTPKHLITATGQRVTLRCSPRSGDLSVYWYQQSLDQGLQFLIQYYNGEERAKGNILERFSAQQFPDLHSELNLSSLELGDSALYFCASSPAPTGSYGYTFGSGTRLTVV.

V gene TRBV7-9 combines with J gene TRBJ1-5; 7 bases map to TRBD1. Germline lookup yields CDR1 SEHNR and CDR2 FQNEAQ (reference sequence). CDR3 size: 14 residues. J lost 6 bases, V lost 5 bases, and 7 bases had no gene match. For the CDR3, the DNA is TGTGCCAGCAGCCAACAGGGGCCCAGTCAGCCCCAGCATTTT. Its protein product is CASSQQGPSQPQHF.

The V gene is TRBV4-1, the J gene TRBJ1-4; 7 bases match TRBD1. Germline CDR1 reads MGHRA; CDR2 reads YSYEKL. J lost 8 bases, V lost 4 bases, and 10 bases had no gene match. This CDR3 spans 15 amino acids. The CDR3 reads CASSPRGAEEEKLFF. CDR3 DNA: TGCGCCAGCAGCCCCAGGGGGGCCGAGGAGGAAAAACTGTTTTTT.

A note on this clone: Other DNA sequences in the sample encode the same CDR3. This chain uses TRBV6-5 with TRBJ1-1, with a possible D match to TRBD1 (5 bases). V lost 5 bases and J 0 bases, leaving 10 bases between the germline ends. CDR1 is MNHEY and CDR2 is SVGAGI in the germline V gene. The CDR3 length is 14 residues. The CDR3 DNA follows: TGTGCCAGCAGTCTCCAGGGTATGAACACTGAAGCTTTCTTT. Its protein is CASSLQGMNTEAFF.

This clone was found a few times. The J gene is TRBJ1-4, the V gene TRBV4-1; D is undetermined. V dropped 4 bases and J dropped 3 bases, with 18 bases sitting between them. Per germline, CDR1 MGHRA and CDR2 YSYEKL. The CDR3 covers 17 residues. CDR3 bases: TGCGCCAGCAGCCCCTATGAGCTCCCCACTCCTAATGAAAAACTGTTTTTT. This sequence encodes CASSPYELPTPNEKLFF.

The gene calls are TRBV12-5 and TRBJ2-3, with TRBD1 identical over 11 bases. Trimming cost V 9 bases and J 3 bases; bases outside gene matches: 2. The CDR3 loop spans 13 amino acids. Per the germline V gene, CDR1 is LGHNT and CDR2 is FRNRAP. In nucleotides, the CDR3 is TGTGCTAGCGGGACAGGGGGTACAGATACGCAGTATTTT. Protein product: CASGTGGTDTQYF. Complete variable domain (other parts from reference TRBV12-5 and TRBJ2-3): DARVTQTPRHKVTEMGQEVTMRCQPILGHNTVFWYRQTMMQGLELLAYFRNRAPLDDSGMPKDRFSAEMPDATLATLKIQPSEPRDSAVYFCASGTGGTDTQYFGPGTRLTVL.

The chain combines TRBV6-4 with TRBJ2-1; 8 nucleotides agree with TRBD2. This CDR3 region has 13 residues. The germline gives CDR1 MRHNA, CDR2 SNTAGT. After removal of 10 bases from V and 6 bases from J, the junction contained 8 bases not matched to a gene. The CDR3 nucleotides read TGTGCCACCGCGGGGGGCAGGGGCAATGAGCAGTTCTTC. Its protein product is CATAGGRGNEQFF.

The J gene is TRBJ2-1, the V gene TRBV5-8; TRBD1 aligns across 7 bases. V trimming: 10 bases; J trimming: 0 bases; junction bases outside the gene matches: 16. CDR3 length: 17 residues. The germline V gene has CDR1 SGHTS and CDR2 YDEGEE. CDR3 loop: CAVNSAIGTVSYNEQFF. The CDR3 coding sequence is TGTGCCGTTAATTCGGCCATTGGGACAGTCTCCTACAATGAGCAGTTCTTC.

The rearrangement links TRBV5-5 to TRBJ1-4; 11 nucleotides agree with TRBD1. Germline CDR1 reads SGHKS; CDR2 reads YYEKEE (reference sequence). The CDR3 has 15 amino acids. V was clipped by 3 bases and J by 8 bases; unmatched bases: 6. The CDR3 here is CASSWGQGEWEKLFF. For the CDR3, the DNA is TGTGCCAGCAGCTGGGGACAGGGGGAGTGGGAAAAACTGTTTTTT.

The rearrangement uses TRBV11-2 and TRBJ1-4; 9 bases are a match to TRBD1. The V gene's germline CDR1 is SGHAT and CDR2 FQNNGV. V was clipped by 4 bases and J by 7 bases; unmatched bases: 13. This CDR3 region has 17 residues. The CDR3: CASSSPLQGATGEKLFF. CDR3 in DNA: TGTGCCAGCAGCTCGCCATTACAGGGGGCGACGGGTGAAAAACTGTTTTTT.

The chain has TRBV18 and TRBJ2-1, with 10 positions matching TRBD1. V dropped 3 bases and J dropped 7; count of bases not matched to a gene: 3. The CDR3 is 14 residues long. Germline values: CDR1 KGHSH, CDR2 LQKENI. DNA of the CDR3: TGTGCCAGCTCACCTGGACAGGGGGATAATGAGCAGTTCTTC. Amino acids: CASSPGQGDNEQFF.

This clone was counted only a few times. The rearrangement links TRBV15 to TRBJ2-1; D might be TRBD1 (5 bases). The CDR3 covers 18 residues. Deletions cut 1 base from V and 5 bases from J, with 21 bases between. Germline CDR1 is LNHNV and CDR2 is YYDKDF (reference sequence). The CDR3 spells CATSRVAGALMSNNEQFF. The CDR3 DNA is TGTGCCACCAGCAGAGTAGCTGGGGCTTTAATGAGCAACAATGAGCAGTTCTTC.